This TCR beta chain stems from a study of lymphopenia after photon versus proton radiotherapy (dated by TCRdb to 2018 to 2020). Background for the entire study: The immunological effects of photon versus proton radiation therapy were compared in patients with gastrointestinal tumors who developed high-grade lymphopenia. The cohort comprised approximately 21 patients with gastrointestinal tumors who received either photon or proton therapy and then developed lymphopenia. The goal of the study was to describe how the two radiation modalities differ in their effects on the immune system. Study-wide findings and limitations: Across the cohort, a larger post-nadir drop in TCR diversity was inversely correlated with overall survival time among patients who died. During treatment, patients who received photon therapy lost naive T cells and TCR diversity and gained effector/memory populations, whereas patients who received proton therapy remained relatively stable. Once the lymphocyte count had reached its nadir, the repertoires of photon-treated patients showed oligoclonal expansion, particularly of CD8+ Temra cells, and this expansion drove the decline in diversity. The survival association was assessed only in patients who died, and better survival with proton therapy was presented by the authors as a possibility rather than a demonstrated result.

Receptor libraries were prepared by the immunoSEQ multiplex PCR assay. T cell repertoires were profiled with deep sequencing of rearranged TCR beta loci together with multiparametric flow cytometry. TCRdb took over this immuneACCESS table, retaining in-frame rearrangements with V and J assigned. Such tables are incomplete; in checked studies, under half of the missing clones stem from an unresolved V gene, and the remainder is unexplained. The sample table contains about 24,000 clones; only one count was recorded for about 84% of them. Over 20% of the sample lies in the top ten. This clone was seen only once. It lacks a known antigen. Base qualities are not provided; no much larger clone lies one nucleotide away. From the cysteine through the phenylalanine, the CDR3 covers 14 amino acids. Solely the CDR3 DNA is kept, with 42 bases framed from the first base. Between the V and J ends, shortened by 2 bases and 5 bases respectively, the junction contains 13 bases. CDR1 and CDR2 (SQVTM, ANQGSEA) derive from the germline V gene.

The chain was built from TRBV29-1 and TRBJ2-1; the D gene is possibly TRBD1 or TRBD2, each agreeing over 5 bases. The clonotype comes from a woman aged 70-85 years with pancreatic cancer. This material consisted of peripheral blood, taken from a patient treated with proton-based radiotherapy. This receptor carries the CDR3 CSVERGARNNEQFF. The sequence in DNA is TGCAGCGTTGAACGAGGGGCTAGGAACAATGAGCAGTTCTTC.